This T cell receptor beta chain was obtained from a study of Graves' ophthalmopathy and Graves' hyperthyroidism. Whole-study context: Specimen type is peripheral blood, obtained at initial diagnosis before any treatment.

The authors amplified TCR beta CDR3 regions, and they did so from RNA transcripts for repertoire sequencing. HTBI primers were used in a first-round RT-PCR, which preceded a second-round multiplex PCR. TCRdb reanalysed the multiplex PCR reads using MiXCR and keeps one entry per CDR3 protein. The data hold 500,000 to 800,000 distinct CDR3 sequences, with 35% to 50% observed a single time. Ten or more counts support this clonotype. This CDR3 has 13 residues. Germline V gene lookup returns CDR1 SQVTM and CDR2 ANQGSEA. V was pared by 1 base and J by 3 bases, with 9 bases between. The sample comprised peripheral blood. The chain combines TRBV29-1 with TRBJ1-1; D gene ambiguous. The clonotype comes from an adult man with Graves' ophthalmopathy. CDR3: CSVEGTADTEAFF. The CDR3 DNA sequence: TGCAGCGTTGAAGGAACGGCCGACACTGAAGCTTTCTTT.